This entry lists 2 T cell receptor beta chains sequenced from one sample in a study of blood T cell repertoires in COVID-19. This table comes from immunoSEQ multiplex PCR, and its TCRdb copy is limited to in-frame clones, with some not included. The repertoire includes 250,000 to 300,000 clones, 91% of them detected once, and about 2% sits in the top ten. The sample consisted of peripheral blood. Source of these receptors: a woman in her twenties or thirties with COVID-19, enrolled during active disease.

The CDR3 here is CKGVWTEAFF. The DNA of the CDR3 is TGCAAAGGGGTATGGACTGAAGCTTTCTTT. The J gene is TRBJ1-1, the V gene TRBV20-1; maybe TRBD1 (5 bases). The CDR3 sequence is 10 residues long. Germline V gives CDR1 DFQATT, CDR2 SNEGSKA (reference sequence).

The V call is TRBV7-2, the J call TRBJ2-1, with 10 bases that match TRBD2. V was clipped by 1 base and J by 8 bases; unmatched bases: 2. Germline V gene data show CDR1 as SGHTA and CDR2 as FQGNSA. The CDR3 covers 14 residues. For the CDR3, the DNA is TGTGCCAGCAGCTTAGGCCTAGCGGGAGATGAGCAGTTCTTC. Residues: CASSLGLAGDEQFF.